This T cell receptor beta chain was identified during a study of T cell responses to AZD1222 COVID-19 vaccine (dated by TCRdb to the early 2020s). Broadly, across the study: AZD1222 recipients whose second dose came at about 4 weeks and those whose second dose came at about 12 weeks were combined into one group, since spike-specific TCR depth and breadth did not differ between the two schedules. A total of about 250 trial participants underwent TCR sequencing, of whom approximately 200 had received two doses of AZD1222 and about 25 had received two doses of the MenACWY control vaccine. Enrollment into the trials was organized by age into subgroups of 18-55, 56-69 and 70-plus years, and those subgroups contained approximately 150, 30 and 60 TCR-sequenced participants, respectively.

The time point label on this specimen signifies: baseline before first vaccination. The vaccinee samples were drawn from two UK trials, COV001 and COV002, one of which was a single-blind randomized controlled phase 2/3 trial testing AZD1222 (ChAdOx1 nCoV-19) in healthy adults. For TCRbeta chain sequencing, PBMC samples from trial participants were taken at day 0 and at day 28 after the second dose. Regarding this clone: Its recognized antigen is unknown. Within one base of it there is no much larger clone, and no base qualities were kept.

The paper as a whole reports these results and caveats: The vaccine-associated CD4 TCRs covered the entire spike protein, and the dominant responses fell in regions 160-218 and 743-854. Reportedly, almost half of the unique spike-specific TCRs recognized epitopes lying outside the regions that are mutated in the B.1.351 and B.1.1.7 variants. In the small 56-69-year group, the increase in depth fell short of significance, most likely because of low power. Because no samples from the day 14 peak response were available, repertoires could be characterized only after the peak T cell response. A significant rise in spike-specific TCR breadth and depth was observed after two AZD1222 doses relative to day 0 and relative to MenACWY recipients. Most participants were white British and females outnumbered males, and the authors suggested that clonal diversity may have been underestimated. Conclusions about previously exposed vaccinees were limited because only a handful of AZD1222 recipients were SARS-CoV-2 seropositive at baseline.

V gives up 2 bases and J gives up 3 bases, and the segment between their germline ends measures 11 bases. Including cysteine and phenylalanine, the CDR3 has 14 amino acids. Just the 42-base CDR3 DNA is kept, in frame starting at base 1. The germline V gene specifies LGHNA as CDR1 and YNFKEQ as CDR2. The CDR3 regions of human TCRbeta chains were subjected to immunosequencing. Turning to the authors' computational methods: TCRs in the repertoires were matched against a reference library of SARS-CoV-2-specific TCRs that had been generated with the MIRA antigen-specificity platform. Breadth was defined as the fraction of unique TCRs that were SARS-CoV-2-associated, and depth was defined as the fraction of total T cells that were SARS-CoV-2-associated. Each spike-specific TCR was assigned to its reactive spike region and to a CD4 or CD8 class using the MIRA data. Log10-transformed breadth and depth values were compared by one-way ANOVA with Sidak's multiple comparisons tests. Not all clones reach the TCRdb copy of this immuneACCESS table, which keeps in-frame sequences only. Checked studies attribute under half of the gap to unresolved V genes and leave the rest unexplained. The V and J calls and clone size were taken over from that table, and D and trimming were inferred from the DNA. The sample table holds about 120,000 clones, of which around 89% were seen once. The top ten constitute 3% to 4% of the sample.

The sequencing here drew on peripheral blood, taken on day 0 of AZD1222 vaccination. This sequence uses TRBV4-2 and TRBJ2-7, and possibly TRBD1, on 5 matching bases. The source of this sequence is an adult in good health. For the CDR3, the sequence is CASSQITGFYEQYF. The DNA sequence is as follows: TGTGCCAGCAGCCAAATAACAGGATTCTACGAGCAGTACTTC.